This T cell receptor beta chain was sequenced in a study of cytomegalovirus exposure and HLA in healthy donors. Notes on the study in general: It was reported that the classifier diagnosed cytomegalovirus status with high specificity and sensitivity in both the original and validation cohorts. The investigators catalogued 150 to 200 TCR beta chains as cytomegalovirus-associated. In vitro experiments confirmed that a few CMV-associated chains were specific for CMV antigens.

Germline values: CDR1 SGHNT, CDR2 YENEEA. The CDR3 is 15 residues long. With 1 base removed from V and 3 bases from J, the gap between germline ends came to 13 bases. Separate from the approximately 720-subject first cohort, the roughly 120-subject validation cohort was the one that the donors belonged to. Using immunoSEQ multiplex PCR, the repertoire was profiled, and TCRdb retains in-frame clones only, with some absent. This table has some 87,000 clones, 95% to 96% appearing once. To note about this clone: Its antigen is not identified.

This chain connects TRBV11-3 to TRBJ2-7, with D perhaps matching TRBD1 (5 bases). This TCR derives from a woman aged 18-30 years in good health and CMV-seronegative. Input material: PBMCs. The CDR3 loop reads CASSLAAQGIYEQYF. CDR3 sequence (DNA): TGTGCCAGCAGCTTAGCGGCGCAGGGAATCTACGAGCAGTACTTC.